This TCR beta chain was identified during a study of CXCR3-negative and CXCR3-positive naive CD8 T cells. About the research overall: Every library held about 1.5 +/- 0.3 million TRB reads, and the total came to some 130 million. Study-wide points: Relative to CXCR3-negative naive cells, CXCR3-positive naive cells had more hydrophobic TRB CDR3s. CXCR3 levels fell partly with cryopreservation; most assays relied on fresh PBMCs.

As regards this clonotype: Its antigen is as yet unknown.

Naive CD8+ T cells had a CD45RO-CCR7+CD27+CD95- phenotype. The authors made the TRB cDNA libraries by 5' RACE using UMI labels. TCRdb reanalyzed the 5' RACE reads, giving one entry per CDR3 protein sequence and no DNA. Recorded for this sample: 90,000 to 95,000 distinct CDR3 sequences. This CDR3 region has 13 residues. Germline lookup yields CDR1 SGHRS and CDR2 YFSETQ. The chain uses TRBV5-1 and TRBJ2-3; there is no DNA to check the TCRdb D call of TRBD2. This TCR derives from a human donor in good health. Some clones in this sample may be carry-over from other donors' samples. Source material: naive CXCR3- CD8+ T cells from blood. Subset here: CD45RO-CCR7+CD27+CD95- naive CD8+ T cells lacking CXCR3 (TNR3-). CDR3 sequence reads: CASSPEGKDTQYF.